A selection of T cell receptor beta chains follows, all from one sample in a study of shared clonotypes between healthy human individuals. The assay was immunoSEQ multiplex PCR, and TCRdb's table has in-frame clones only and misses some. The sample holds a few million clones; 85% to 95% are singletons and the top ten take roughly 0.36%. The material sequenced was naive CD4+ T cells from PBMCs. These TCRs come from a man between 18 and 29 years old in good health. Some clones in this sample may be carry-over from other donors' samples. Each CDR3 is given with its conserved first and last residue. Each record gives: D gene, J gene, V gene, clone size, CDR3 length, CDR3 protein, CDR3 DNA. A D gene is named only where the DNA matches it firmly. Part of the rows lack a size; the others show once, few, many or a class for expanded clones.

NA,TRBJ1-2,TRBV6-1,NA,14,CASSEAHTGYGYTF,TGTGCCAGCAGTGAAGCCCACACGGGCTATGGCTACACCTTC
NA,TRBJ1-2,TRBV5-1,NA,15,CASSVTGYETYGYTF,TGCGCCAGCAGCGTAACGGGATATGAAACCTATGGCTACACCTTC
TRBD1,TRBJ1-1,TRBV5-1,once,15,CASSLKVTGDTEAFF,TGCGCCAGCAGCTTGAAAGTTACAGGGGACACTGAAGCTTTCTTT
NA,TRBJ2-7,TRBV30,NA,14,CAWRLGGYPYEQYF,TGTGCCTGGAGGTTAGGGGGTTACCCCTACGAGCAGTACTTC
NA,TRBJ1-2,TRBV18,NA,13,CASSADTNYGYTF,TGTGCCAGCTCAGCGGACACAAACTATGGCTACACCTTC
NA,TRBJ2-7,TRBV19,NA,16,CASSMNGPLGRKEQYF,TGTGCCAGTAGTATGAACGGACCCCTGGGCAGGAAGGAGCAGTACTTC
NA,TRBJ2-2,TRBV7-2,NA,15,CASSFRGANTGELFF,TGTGCCAGCAGCTTCAGGGGGGCGAACACCGGGGAGCTGTTTTTT
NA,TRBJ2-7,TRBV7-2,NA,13,CASSRDWAYEQYF,TGTGCCAGCAGTCGGGACTGGGCCTACGAGCAGTACTTC
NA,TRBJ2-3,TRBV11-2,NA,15,CASSYIWGGTDTQYF,TGTGCCAGCAGCTACATCTGGGGGGGCACAGATACGCAGTATTTT
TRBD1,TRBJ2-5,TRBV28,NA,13,CASRQGARETQYF,TGTGCCAGCAGACAGGGGGCACGAGAGACCCAGTACTTC
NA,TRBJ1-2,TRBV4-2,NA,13,CASSRDGKDGYTF,TGTGCCAGCAGCCGCGACGGGAAGGATGGCTACACCTTC
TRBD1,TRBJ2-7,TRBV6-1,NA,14,CASSIGTGRYEQYF,TGTGCCAGCAGCATTGGGACAGGGCGCTACGAGCAGTACTTC
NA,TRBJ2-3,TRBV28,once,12,CASSLSGSTQYF,TGTGCCAGCAGTTTATCAGGGTCTACGCAGTATTTT
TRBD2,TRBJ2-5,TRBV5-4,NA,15,CASSFSAGGQETQYF,TGTGCCAGCAGCTTCAGCGCGGGGGGACAAGAGACCCAGTACTTC
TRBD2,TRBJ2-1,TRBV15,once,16,CATSRGTSSRYNEQFF,TGTGCCACCAGCAGAGGGACTAGTAGCCGGTACAATGAGCAGTTCTTC
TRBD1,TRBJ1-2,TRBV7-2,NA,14,CASSLMGQSYGYTF,TGTGCCAGCAGCTTGATGGGACAGTCCTATGGCTACACCTTC
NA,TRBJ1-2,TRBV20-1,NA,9,CSASGFYTF,TGCAGTGCTTCGGGATTTTACACCTTC
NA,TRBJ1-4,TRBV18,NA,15,CASSPFGRTNEKLFF,TGTGCCAGCTCTCCCTTCGGGCGCACTAATGAAAAACTGTTTTTT
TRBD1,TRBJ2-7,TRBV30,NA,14,CAWSRGRMDDEQYF,TGTGCCTGGAGTAGGGGGCGAATGGATGACGAGCAGTACTTC
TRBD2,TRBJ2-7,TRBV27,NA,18,CASSSGTSGRNLGYEQYF,TGTGCCAGCAGCTCCGGGACTAGCGGGAGGAATTTGGGCTACGAGCAGTACTTC
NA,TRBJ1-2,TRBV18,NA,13,CASSPPGRYGYTF,TGTGCCAGCTCACCCCCCGGACGCTATGGCTACACCTTC
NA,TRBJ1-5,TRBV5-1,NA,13,CASREGSNQPQHF,TGCGCCAGCCGAGAAGGTAGCAATCAGCCCCAGCATTTT
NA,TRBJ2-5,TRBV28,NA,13,CASSLQGRKTQYF,TGTGCCAGCAGTTTGCAGGGGAGGAAGACCCAGTACTTC
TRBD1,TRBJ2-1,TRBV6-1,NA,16,CASSEDLQGWTNEQFF,TGTGCCAGCAGTGAAGACCTACAGGGGTGGACAAATGAGCAGTTCTTC
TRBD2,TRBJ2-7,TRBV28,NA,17,CASSLLGLAGPTYEQYF,TGTGCCAGCAGTTTATTGGGTCTAGCGGGGCCTACCTACGAGCAGTACTTC
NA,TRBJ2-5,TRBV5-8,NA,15,CASSFQGARGETQYF,TGTGCCAGCAGCTTCCAAGGGGCGCGAGGTGAGACCCAGTACTTC
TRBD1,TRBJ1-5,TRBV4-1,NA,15,CASSQEGQVHQPQHF,TGCGCCAGCAGCCAAGAGGGACAGGTCCATCAGCCCCAGCATTTT
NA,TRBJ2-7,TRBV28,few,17,CASSLLGSVTTLYEQYF,TGTGCCAGCAGTTTATTGGGGTCCGTTACTACCCTCTACGAGCAGTACTTC
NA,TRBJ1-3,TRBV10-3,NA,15,CAIGNGARTGNTIYF,TGTGCCATCGGGAATGGGGCGCGAACTGGAAACACCATATATTTT
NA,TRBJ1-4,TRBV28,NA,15,CASSSPGQLGEKLFF,TGTGCCAGCAGTTCACCGGGACAACTGGGGGAAAAACTGTTTTTT
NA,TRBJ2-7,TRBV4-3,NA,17,CASSQDSRPGASYEQYF,TGCGCCAGCAGCCAAGATTCTCGGCCGGGGGCCTCCTACGAGCAGTACTTC
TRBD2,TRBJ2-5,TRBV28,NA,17,CASSGSSSGTYQETQYF,TGTGCCAGCAGTGGATCGAGTAGCGGGACGTACCAAGAGACCCAGTACTTC
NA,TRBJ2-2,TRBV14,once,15,CASSPPGEGPGELFF,TGTGCCAGCAGCCCACCAGGGGAGGGACCCGGGGAGCTGTTTTTT
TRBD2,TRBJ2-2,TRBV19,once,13,CASSTGRAGELFF,TGTGCCAGTAGCACGGGGAGGGCCGGGGAGCTGTTTTTT
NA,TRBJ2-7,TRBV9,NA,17,CASSVSHGRNPRDEQYF,TGTGCCAGCAGCGTATCCCACGGGAGAAACCCTCGGGACGAGCAGTACTTC
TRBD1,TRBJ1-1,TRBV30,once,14,CAWSWDRGLTEAFF,TGTGCCTGGAGCTGGGACAGGGGTTTGACTGAAGCTTTCTTT
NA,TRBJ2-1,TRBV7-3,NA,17,CASSRISGRETYNEQFF,TGTGCCAGCAGCCGGATTTCGGGACGAGAGACCTACAATGAGCAGTTCTTC
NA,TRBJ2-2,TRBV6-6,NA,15,CASSYSRDGDGELFF,TGTGCCAGCAGTTACTCTCGGGATGGGGACGGGGAGCTGTTTTTT
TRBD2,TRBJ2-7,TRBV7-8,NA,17,CASSSRRWVGRSYEQYF,TGTGCCAGCAGCTCACGCCGGTGGGTCGGGAGGTCCTACGAGCAGTACTTC
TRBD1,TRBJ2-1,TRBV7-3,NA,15,CASSSWDRGRNEQFF,TGTGCCAGCAGCAGTTGGGACAGGGGACGAAATGAGCAGTTCTTC
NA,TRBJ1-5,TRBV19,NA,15,CASNNQGGSNQPQHF,TGTGCCAGTAACAATCAGGGTGGGAGCAATCAGCCCCAGCATTTT
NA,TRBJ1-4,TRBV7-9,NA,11,CASSSVGPLFF,TGTGCCAGCAGCTCGGTGGGGCCGCTGTTTTTT
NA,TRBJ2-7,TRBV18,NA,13,CASSPGSSYEQYF,TGTGCCAGCTCACCGGGAAGCTCCTACGAGCAGTACTTC
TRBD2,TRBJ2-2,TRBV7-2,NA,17,CASSLVELAGVSGELFF,TGTGCCAGCAGCTTAGTAGAGCTAGCGGGAGTTTCCGGGGAGCTGTTTTTT
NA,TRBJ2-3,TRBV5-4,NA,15,CASSYRRPVTDTQYF,TGTGCCAGCAGCTACCGAAGACCGGTAACAGATACGCAGTATTTT
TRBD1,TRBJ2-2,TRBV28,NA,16,CASSRHGTGNTGELFF,TGTGCCAGCAGTAGACACGGGACAGGGAACACCGGGGAGCTGTTTTTT
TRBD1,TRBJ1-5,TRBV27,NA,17,CASSSGTGGYSNQPQHF,TGTGCCAGCAGCTCCGGGACAGGGGGCTATAGCAATCAGCCCCAGCATTTT
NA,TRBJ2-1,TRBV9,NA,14,CASSTHYLINEQFF,TGTGCCAGCAGCACACACTACTTAATCAATGAGCAGTTCTTC
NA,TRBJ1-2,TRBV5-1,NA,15,CASSLSAVAGYGYTF,TGCGCCAGCAGCTTGTCGGCAGTGGCTGGCTATGGCTACACCTTC
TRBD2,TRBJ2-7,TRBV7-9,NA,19,CASSRDPGLAGGPLWEQYF,TGTGCCAGCAGCCGCGACCCGGGACTAGCGGGAGGGCCTCTTTGGGAGCAGTACTTC
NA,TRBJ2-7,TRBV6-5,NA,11,CASSYAHEQYF,TGTGCCAGCAGTTACGCGCACGAGCAGTACTTC
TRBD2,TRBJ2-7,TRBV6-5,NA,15,CASSPTSGSSYEQYF,TGTGCCAGCAGCCCGACTAGCGGAAGCTCCTACGAGCAGTACTTC